The next 26 T cell receptor beta chains were all read from a single sample in a study of cytomegalovirus exposure and HLA in healthy donors (dated by TCRdb to about 2017). Receptor libraries were prepared by the immunoSEQ multiplex PCR assay. The source is immuneACCESS, and TCRdb retained only in-frame sequences with V and J called. Part of the clones is not carried over; for the studies checked, unresolved V genes explain less than half of this, and the remainder is unexplained. The sample table records 160,000 or so clones; 80% to 85% of these occur just once. 10% of the sample is held by the ten biggest clonotypes. The sample was PBMCs. These receptors were taken from a man aged 25-45 years in good health and CMV-seropositive.

In its sample, this clone was seen a few times. CDR3 coding DNA: TGCGCCAGCAGTGAGTCGGGACTTGCTTTATTCTTC. It is translated as CASSESGLALFF. This chain uses TRBV10-1 with TRBJ2-1, with D perhaps TRBD2 (6 bases). CDR3 size: 12 residues. Germline V lookup: CDR1 WNHNN, CDR2 SYGVQD (reference sequence). V lost 0 bases, J lost 16 bases, and 13 bases lay in between.

V usage is TRBV5-1 and J usage is TRBJ2-1, with a weak D call TRBD2 (6 bases). The length of the CDR3 is 14 residues. Germline values: CDR1 SGHRS, CDR2 YFSETQ. The V end lost 4 bases, the J end lost 7 bases, and 15 bases lay between the germline ends. The CDR3 loop is CASSLQTGGNEQFF. The CDR3 region has the DNA TGCGCCAGCAGCCTCCAAACCGGGGGAAATGAGCAGTTCTTC.

This clone was observed a single time. The chain combines TRBV7-6 with TRBJ1-5, with 10 bases matching TRBD1. Germline CDR1 is SGHVS and CDR2 is FNYEAQ. The CDR3 covers 20 residues. After removal of 1 base from V and 2 bases from J, the junction contained 14 bases not matched to a gene. The chain's CDR3 is CASSLGLATGGEGGNQPQHF. The CDR3 bases are TGTGCCAGCAGCTTAGGCCTCGCGACAGGGGGCGAAGGAGGCAATCAGCCCCAGCATTTT. Together with reference TRBV7-6 and TRBJ1-5, the CDR3 gives the full variable domain: GAGVSQSPRYKVTKRGQDVALRCDPISGHVSLYWYRQALGQGPEFLTYFNYEAQQDKSGLPNDRFSAERPEGSISTLTIQRTEQRDSAMYRCASSLGLATGGEGGNQPQHFGDGTRLSIL.

The chain is built from TRBV5-3 and TRBJ1-5; 7 bases match TRBD1. TRBV5-3 belongs to the ORF category, with a function that is uncertain. The CDR3 runs 18 residues. The junction had 11 bases not matched to a gene; V was cut back by 2 bases and J by 0 bases. In DNA, the CDR3 is TGTGCCAGAAGCTTCCCGGGACAGAGACCTTATAGCAATCAGCCCCAGCATTTT. Amino acids: CARSFPGQRPYSNQPQHF.

The sample holds a few counts of this clone. This chain connects TRBV9 to TRBJ1-6; no clear D. Looked up from germline, CDR1 is SGDLS and CDR2 is YYNGEE. The ends were cut back, 4 bases at V and 7 bases at J, with 12 bases in the middle. The CDR3 has 14 amino acids. The CDR3 nucleotides read TGTGCCAGCAGCCTCCCGGGGTTAAATTCACCCCTCCACTTT. Translating gives CASSLPGLNSPLHF.

This clone occurred a few times. The chain combines TRBV29-1 with TRBJ2-2; 7 bases fit TRBD1. The CDR3 extends over 14 amino acids. Germline V gene lookup returns CDR1 SQVTM and CDR2 ANQGSEA. Trimming took 7 bases from V and 3 from J; bases not matched to a gene: 8. Here the CDR3 reads CSARFTGDTGELFF. The CDR3 DNA reads as TGCAGCGCCCGTTTTACAGGGGACACCGGGGAGCTGTTTTTT.

The chain couples TRBV7-2 to TRBJ2-1; D is unresolved. Trimming stripped 0 bases from V and 13 bases from J, with 10 bases between. Germline loops: CDR1 SGHTA, CDR2 FQGNSA. This CDR3 has 12 residues. CDR3 region: CASSLAGQYQFF. The CDR3 region has the DNA TGTGCCAGCAGCTTAGCTGGCCAGTATCAGTTCTTC.

The V and J genes are TRBV28 and TRBJ1-5; D unclear. Looked up from germline, CDR1 is MDHEN and CDR2 is SYDVKM. V dropped 6 bases and J dropped 3 bases, with 12 bases sitting between them. The CDR3 has 14 residues. The CDR3 reads CASSPGLYNQPQHF. CDR3 nucleotide sequence: TGTGCCAGCAGCCCTGGACTGTACAATCAGCCCCAGCATTTT.

This sequence joins TRBV4-2 and TRBJ1-1; 7 positions agree with TRBD1. The CDR3 contains 15 residues. The trim removed 4 bases at V and 6 bases at J, leaving 11 bases unmatched. Germline V gives CDR1 LGHNA, CDR2 YNFKEQ. CDR3 residues: CASSPRDRVGSEAFF. CDR3 nucleotide sequence: TGTGCCAGCAGCCCTCGAGACAGGGTGGGGTCTGAAGCTTTCTTT.

Regarding this clone: Other nucleotide sequences in the sample specify the same CDR3. The V and J genes are TRBV19 and TRBJ1-5, with 8 bases that match TRBD1. The V segment lost 4 bases and the J segment 6 bases; nucleotides outside the gene matches: 5. Germline V gives CDR1 LNHDA, CDR2 SQIVND (reference sequence). The CDR3 has 14 residues. The CDR3 region is CASSTQGAGQPQHF. The CDR3, as DNA: TGTGCCAGTAGTACCCAGGGGGCCGGTCAGCCCCAGCATTTT.

The chain uses TRBV27 and TRBJ2-1, with 7 bases lining up with TRBD2. Per the germline V gene, CDR1 is MNHEY and CDR2 is SMNVEV (reference sequence). The CDR3 has 14 amino acids. J was trimmed by 12 bases and V by 0 bases; bases with no gene match: 8. The CDR3 reads CASSLSASGLGQFF. CDR3 DNA sequence: TGTGCCAGCAGTTTATCGGCTAGCGGACTTGGGCAGTTCTTC.

This chain connects TRBV9 to TRBJ2-7, with a tentative D call TRBD2 (5 bases). The germline CDR1 and CDR2 sequences are SGDLS and YYNGEE. The CDR3 contains 15 residues. Trimming stripped 0 bases from V and 1 base from J, with 11 bases between. CDR3 loop: CASSVGLARSYEQYF. The CDR3 DNA reads TGTGCCAGCAGCGTAGGGTTAGCGAGGTCCTACGAGCAGTACTTC.

This clone was observed once. The chain joins TRBV11-2 to TRBJ2-3, with a weak D call TRBD1 (7 bases). V lost 1 base to trimming and J lost 7 bases, with 12 bases between them. This CDR3 contains 14 residues. Germline CDR1 SGHAT, CDR2 FQNNGV. The CDR3 coding sequence is TGTGCCAGCAGCTTAGTACAGGGGACTCATACGCAGTATTTT. Amino acid sequence: CASSLVQGTHTQYF.

The V gene is TRBV9, the J gene TRBJ2-7; 8 bases align to TRBD1. J gave up 5 bases and V 2 bases, and 6 bases lay outside the gene matches. Looked up from germline, CDR1 is SGDLS and CDR2 is YYNGEE. This CDR3 comprises 14 residues. CDR3 in amino acids: CASSVRTGSHEQYF. DNA of the CDR3: TGTGCCAGCAGCGTCCGGACAGGGAGCCACGAGCAGTACTTC.

V is TRBV4-1 and J is TRBJ2-7; D uncertain. V was pared by 1 base and J by 6 bases, with 7 bases between. This CDR3 contains 12 residues. Germline assignment: CDR1 MGHRA and CDR2 YSYEKL. The CDR3 DNA reads as TGCGCCAGCAGCCAAGCAAGCACCGAGCAGTACTTC. Its translation: CASSQASTEQYF.

V usage is TRBV29-1 and J usage is TRBJ2-1; TRBD2 matches 12 bases. The germline CDR1 and CDR2 sequences are SQVTM and ANQGSEA. J gave up 6 bases and V 3 bases, and 0 bases lay outside the gene matches. The CDR3 sequence is 13 residues long. The CDR3 DNA reads TGCAGCGTTGAGACTAGCGGGAGCAATGAGCAGTTCTTC. Its protein product is CSVETSGSNEQFF.

This clone was seen more than once but under ten times. V gene TRBV7-3 combines with J gene TRBJ2-5, with D uncertain. CDR1 SGHTA and CDR2 FQGTGA come from the germline V gene. The CDR3 covers 13 residues. The V gene lost 1 base and the J gene lost 5 bases, with 8 bases spanning the gap. The chain's CDR3 is CASSLNPRETQYF. CDR3 nucleotides: TGTGCCAGCAGCTTAAACCCCCGGGAGACCCAGTACTTC.

The chain links TRBV5-5 to TRBJ1-5, with D tentatively TRBD1 (5 bases). CDR1 and CDR2 from the germline V gene are SGHKS and YYEKEE (reference sequence). V dropped 4 bases and J dropped 4 bases, with 9 bases sitting between them. The CDR3 length is 13 residues. Here the CDR3 DNA reads TGTGCCAGCAGCCAAAAGGGGAATCAGCCCCAGCATTTT. Translation: CASSQKGNQPQHF.

The chain uses TRBV7-6 and TRBJ2-7, with TRBD2 identical over 9 bases. This CDR3 region has 16 residues. The germline V gene has CDR1 SGHVS and CDR2 FNYEAQ. Trimming cost V 4 bases and J 2 bases; bases outside gene matches: 9. CDR3 bases: TGTGCCAGCAGCTCCCTACTAGCGGGTGCCCCCTACGAGCAGTACTTC. It codes for CASSSLLAGAPYEQYF.

In regard to this clone: One end of the junction varies from germline; a read error may be responsible. The CDR3 DNA is TGTACAGGGGGCCTAGAGACCCAGTACTTC. This translates into CTGGLETQYF. This rearrangement joins TRBV29-1 to TRBJ2-5, with 9 bases matching TRBD1. CDR1 SQVTM and CDR2 ANQGSEA come from the germline V gene. The CDR3 loop spans 10 amino acids.

The chain recombines TRBV27 with TRBJ2-7; 13 bases are shared with TRBD2. Looked up from germline, CDR1 is MNHEY and CDR2 is SMNVEV (reference sequence). CDR3 length equals 15 residues. V shed 9 bases, J shed 5 bases, and the junction held 10 bases outside the gene matches. The CDR3 loop reads CARRIGTSGDHEQYF. In nucleotides, the CDR3 is TGTGCCAGGCGGATTGGGACTAGCGGGGATCACGAGCAGTACTTC.

The chain recombines TRBV9 with TRBJ2-1, with 8 nucleotides matching TRBD2. Germline CDR1 is SGDLS and CDR2 is YYNGEE. This CDR3 comprises 13 residues. Trimming took 5 bases from V and 7 from J; bases not matched to a gene: 5. In DNA, the CDR3 is TGTGCCAGCAGTCCGGGACTAGTAAATGAGCAGTTCTTC. Translating gives CASSPGLVNEQFF.

The chain carries TRBV27 and TRBJ2-6; the match to TRBD2 covers 12 bases. V gave up 4 bases and J gave up 4 bases; unmatched junction bases: 8. The CDR3 contains 18 residues. Germline V CDR1 and CDR2: MNHEY, SMNVEV (reference sequence). Here the CDR3 reads CASSSFLAGGRGANVLTF. In DNA form, the CDR3 reads TGTGCCAGCAGTTCTTTTCTAGCGGGAGGGCGAGGGGCCAACGTCCTGACTTTC.

This clone was seen once. The gene calls are TRBV10-2 and TRBJ1-2; 7 bases align to TRBD1. CDR1 and CDR2 from the germline V gene are WSHSY and SAAADI. V was pared by 6 bases and J by 3 bases, with 10 bases of the junction left unmatched. The CDR3 covers 15 residues. The CDR3 here is CASRTTGTAHYGYTF. DNA of the CDR3: TGCGCCAGCAGAACTACCGGGACAGCCCACTATGGCTACACCTTC.

This chain connects TRBV19 to TRBJ2-7; 9 bases align to TRBD1. Germline values: CDR1 LNHDA, CDR2 SQIVND (reference sequence). Trimming removed 6 bases from V and 2 bases from J; junction bases left unmatched: 8. The CDR3 is 15 amino acids. The CDR3 region is CASSPTGGATYEQYF. In DNA, the CDR3 is TGTGCCAGTAGCCCTACAGGGGGCGCGACCTACGAGCAGTACTTC. Filled out from reference TRBV19 and TRBJ2-7, the complete variable domain reads DGGITQSPKYLFRKEGQNVTLSCEQNLNHDAMYWYRQDPGQGLRLIYYSQIVNDFQKGDIAEGYSVSREKKESFPLTVTSAQKNPTAFYLCASSPTGGATYEQYFGPGTRLTVT.

This chain connects TRBV14 to TRBJ2-7, with no clear D. Germline values: CDR1 SGHDN, CDR2 FVKESK. The CDR3 runs to 13 residues. Deletions cut 4 bases from V and 7 bases from J, with 14 bases between. This CDR3 reads CASSLVRVREQYF. In DNA, the CDR3 is TGTGCCAGCAGCCTGGTACGGGTGAGGGAGCAGTACTTC.